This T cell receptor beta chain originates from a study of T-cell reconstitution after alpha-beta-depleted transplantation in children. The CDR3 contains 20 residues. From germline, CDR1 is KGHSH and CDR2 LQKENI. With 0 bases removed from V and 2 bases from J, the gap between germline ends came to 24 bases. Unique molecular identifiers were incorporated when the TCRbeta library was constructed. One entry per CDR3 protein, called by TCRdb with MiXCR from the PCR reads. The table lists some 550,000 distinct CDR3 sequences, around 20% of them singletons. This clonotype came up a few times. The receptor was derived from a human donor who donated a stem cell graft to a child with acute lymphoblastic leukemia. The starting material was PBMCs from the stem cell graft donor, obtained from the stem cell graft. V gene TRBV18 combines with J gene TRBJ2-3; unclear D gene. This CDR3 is CASSPPSFLWLTELTDTQYF. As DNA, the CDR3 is TGTGCCAGCTCACCACCATCTTTCTTATGGCTCACGGAGCTCACAGATACGCAGTATTTT.